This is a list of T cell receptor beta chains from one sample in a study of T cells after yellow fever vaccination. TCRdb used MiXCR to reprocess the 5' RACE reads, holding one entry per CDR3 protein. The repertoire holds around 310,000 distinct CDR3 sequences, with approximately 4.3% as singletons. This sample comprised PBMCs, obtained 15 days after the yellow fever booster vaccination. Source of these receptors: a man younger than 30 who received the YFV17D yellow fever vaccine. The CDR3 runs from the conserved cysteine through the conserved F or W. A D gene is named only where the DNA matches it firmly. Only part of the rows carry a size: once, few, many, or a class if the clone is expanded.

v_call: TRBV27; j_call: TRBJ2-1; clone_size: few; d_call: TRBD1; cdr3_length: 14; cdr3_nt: TGTGCCAGCAGTTTGACAGGGGATAGGAGTGAGCAGTTCTTC; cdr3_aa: CASSLTGDRSEQFF
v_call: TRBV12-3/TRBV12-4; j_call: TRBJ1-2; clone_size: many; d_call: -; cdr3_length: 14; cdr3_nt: TGTGCCAGCACCCGAAGTGGGATCGGCTATGGCTACACCTTC; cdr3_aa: CASTRSGIGYGYTF
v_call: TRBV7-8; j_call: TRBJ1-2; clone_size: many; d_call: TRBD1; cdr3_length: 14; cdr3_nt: TGTGCCAGCAGCCCGAGGACAGGGGCTTATGGCTACACCTTC; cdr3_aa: CASSPRTGAYGYTF
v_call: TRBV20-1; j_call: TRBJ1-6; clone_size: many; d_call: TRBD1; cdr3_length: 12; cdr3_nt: TGCAGCGTAGACAGGGTTGATTCACCCCTCCACTTT; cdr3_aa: CSVDRVDSPLHF
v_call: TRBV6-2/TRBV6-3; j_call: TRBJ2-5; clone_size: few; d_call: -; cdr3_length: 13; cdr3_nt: TGTGCCAGCAGTACAAGGACCCAAGAGACCCAGTACTTC; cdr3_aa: CASSTRTQETQYF
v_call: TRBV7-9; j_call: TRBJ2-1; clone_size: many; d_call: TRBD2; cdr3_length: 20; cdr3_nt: TGTGCCAGCAGCTCCCCGGGTAGCGGGGGGGCGATGAGATCCTACAATGAGCAGTTCTTC; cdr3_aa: CASSSPGSGGAMRSYNEQFF
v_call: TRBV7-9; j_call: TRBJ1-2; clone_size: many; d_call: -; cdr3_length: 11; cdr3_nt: TGTGCCAGCAGCGCCTACAGGGGCTACACCTTC; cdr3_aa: CASSAYRGYTF
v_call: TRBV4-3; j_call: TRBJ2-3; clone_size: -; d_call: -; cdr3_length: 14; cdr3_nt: TGCGCCAGCAGCCAAGATTCCAGTGCGAGTACGCAGTATTTT; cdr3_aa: CASSQDSSASTQYF
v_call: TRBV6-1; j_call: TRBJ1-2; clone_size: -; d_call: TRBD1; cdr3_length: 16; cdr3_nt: TGTGCCAGCAGTGACTTTAGGGGGCTGACGAACTATGGCTACACCTTC; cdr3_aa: CASSDFRGLTNYGYTF
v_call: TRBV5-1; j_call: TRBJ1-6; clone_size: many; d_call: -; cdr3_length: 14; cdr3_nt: TGCGCCAGCAACCGGGGCCGAGAAGAATCACCCCTCCACTTT; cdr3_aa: CASNRGREESPLHF
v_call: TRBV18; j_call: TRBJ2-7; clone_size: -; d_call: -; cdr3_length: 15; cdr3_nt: TGTGCCAGCTCAACCGTCCGGACAGCGAACTACGAGCAGTACTTC; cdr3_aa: CASSTVRTANYEQYF
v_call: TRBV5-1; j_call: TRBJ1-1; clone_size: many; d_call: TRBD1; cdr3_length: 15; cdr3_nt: TGCGCCAGCAGCAACCGACAGGGAAGGAACACTGAAGCTTTCTTT; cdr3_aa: CASSNRQGRNTEAFF
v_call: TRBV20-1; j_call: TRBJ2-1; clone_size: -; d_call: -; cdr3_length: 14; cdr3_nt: TGCAGTGCTATACTCCCTGGGACTGTCAATGAGCAGTTCTTC; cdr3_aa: CSAILPGTVNEQFF
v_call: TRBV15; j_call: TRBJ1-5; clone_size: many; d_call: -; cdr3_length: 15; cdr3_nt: TGTGCCACCAGCAGAGATCCCGGAGGCAGTCAGCCCCAGCATTTT; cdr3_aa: CATSRDPGGSQPQHF
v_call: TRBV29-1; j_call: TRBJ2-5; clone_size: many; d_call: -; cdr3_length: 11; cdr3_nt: TGCAGCGTTGAAGATTGGGAGACCCAGTACTTC; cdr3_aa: CSVEDWETQYF
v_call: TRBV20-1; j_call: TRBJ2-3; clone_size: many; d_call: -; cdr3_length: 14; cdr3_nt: TGCAGTGCTAGCCCCACTGGAATGCCAGATACGCAGTATTTT; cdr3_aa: CSASPTGMPDTQYF
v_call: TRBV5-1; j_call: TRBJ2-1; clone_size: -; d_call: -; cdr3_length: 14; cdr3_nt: TGCGCCAGCAGCTTGTCAGGGACCAACAATGAGCAGTTCTTC; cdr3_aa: CASSLSGTNNEQFF
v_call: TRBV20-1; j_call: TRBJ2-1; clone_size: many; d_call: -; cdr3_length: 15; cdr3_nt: TGCAGTGCTAGAGATCCGGGTGGATTAGGCAATGAGCAGTTCTTC; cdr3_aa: CSARDPGGLGNEQFF
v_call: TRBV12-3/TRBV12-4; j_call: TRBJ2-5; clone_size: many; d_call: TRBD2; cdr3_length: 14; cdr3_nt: TGTGCCAGCAGCCAGGCGGGGGGGCGAGAGACCCAGTACTTC; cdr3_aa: CASSQAGGRETQYF
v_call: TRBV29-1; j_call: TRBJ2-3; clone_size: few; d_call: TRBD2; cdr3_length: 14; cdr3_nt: TGCAGCGTTGAAGTTATAGCGGGGACAGATACGCAGTATTTT; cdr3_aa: CSVEVIAGTDTQYF
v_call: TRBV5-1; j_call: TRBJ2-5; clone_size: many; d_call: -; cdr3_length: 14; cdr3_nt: TGCGCCAGCAGCCCCGAGGGACTCCAAGAGACCCAGTACTTC; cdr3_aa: CASSPEGLQETQYF
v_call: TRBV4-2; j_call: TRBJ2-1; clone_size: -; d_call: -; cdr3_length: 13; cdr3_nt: TGTGCCAGCAGCCAAGATGGGGGCCGAGAGCAGTTCTTC; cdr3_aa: CASSQDGGREQFF
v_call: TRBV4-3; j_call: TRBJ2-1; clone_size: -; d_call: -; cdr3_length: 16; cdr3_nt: TGCGCCAGCAGCCAAGATTTAGGGGGGATTTACAATGAGCAGTTCTTC; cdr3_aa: CASSQDLGGIYNEQFF
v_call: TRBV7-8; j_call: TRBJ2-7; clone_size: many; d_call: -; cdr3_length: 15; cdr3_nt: TGTGCCAGCAGCCCGGGGACTAGTCCCAGGGGGGTGCAGTACTTC; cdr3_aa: CASSPGTSPRGVQYF
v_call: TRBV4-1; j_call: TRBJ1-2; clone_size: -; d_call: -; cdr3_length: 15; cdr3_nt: TGCGCCAGCAGCCAAAACCAACCCTCGGACTATGGCTACACCTTC; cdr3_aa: CASSQNQPSDYGYTF
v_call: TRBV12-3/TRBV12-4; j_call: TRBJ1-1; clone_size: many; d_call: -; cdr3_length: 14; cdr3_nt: TGTGCCAGCAGTTTCAGGACAGCGAACACTGAAGCTTTCTTT; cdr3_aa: CASSFRTANTEAFF
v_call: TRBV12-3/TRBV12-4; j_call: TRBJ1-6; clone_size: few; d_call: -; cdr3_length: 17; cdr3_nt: TGTGCCAGCAGTTTCACTCCAGGCTCCTTACACAATTCACCCCTCCACTTT; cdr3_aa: CASSFTPGSLHNSPLHF
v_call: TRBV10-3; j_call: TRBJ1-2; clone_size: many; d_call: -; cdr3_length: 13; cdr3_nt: TGTGCCATCAGTGAGTCCAGGGACACATACTACACCTTC; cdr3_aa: CAISESRDTYYTF
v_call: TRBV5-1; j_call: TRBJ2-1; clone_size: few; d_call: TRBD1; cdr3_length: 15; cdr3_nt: TGCGCCAGCAGCCCCGGGACAGGAAAGAACAATGAGCAGTTCTTC; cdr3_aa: CASSPGTGKNNEQFF
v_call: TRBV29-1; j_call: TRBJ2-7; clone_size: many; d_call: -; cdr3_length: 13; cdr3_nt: TGCAGCGTCACAACAGGGATCAGCTACGAGCAGTACTTC; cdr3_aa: CSVTTGISYEQYF
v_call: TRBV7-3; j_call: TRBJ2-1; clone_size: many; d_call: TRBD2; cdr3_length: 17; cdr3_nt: TGTGCCAGCAGCTTAACCGCCAGGGAGGGCCCCTACAATGAGCAGTTCTTC; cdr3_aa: CASSLTAREGPYNEQFF
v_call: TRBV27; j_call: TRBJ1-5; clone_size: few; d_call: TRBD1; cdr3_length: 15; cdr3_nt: TGTGCCAGCAGGAGCCTTAGGGGGCCCGGGCAGCCCCAGCATTTT; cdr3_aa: CASRSLRGPGQPQHF
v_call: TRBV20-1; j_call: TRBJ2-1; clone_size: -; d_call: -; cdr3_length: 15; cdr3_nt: TGCAGTGCTAGAGAAGTTTACAGCAGTAGCAATGAGCAGTTCTTC; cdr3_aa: CSAREVYSSSNEQFF
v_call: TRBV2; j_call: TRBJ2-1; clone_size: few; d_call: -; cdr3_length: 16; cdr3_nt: TGTGCCAGCAGTGAAACCCCGGCAGGCACGGACAATGAGCAGTTCTTC; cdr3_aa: CASSETPAGTDNEQFF
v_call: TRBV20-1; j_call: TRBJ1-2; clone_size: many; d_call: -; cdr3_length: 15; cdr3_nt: TGCAGTGCTAGCCCCCGGGAATGGAAGTTTGGTGGCTACACCTTC; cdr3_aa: CSASPREWKFGGYTF
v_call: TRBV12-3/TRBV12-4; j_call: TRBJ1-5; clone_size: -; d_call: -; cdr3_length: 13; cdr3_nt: TGTGCCAGCAGGTACTCAGCGAATCAGCCCCAGCATTTT; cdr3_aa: CASRYSANQPQHF
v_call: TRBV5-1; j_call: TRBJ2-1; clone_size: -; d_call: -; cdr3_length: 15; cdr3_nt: TGCGCCAGCAGCTTGGCCGTGCTAGATAAATATGAGCAGTTCTTC; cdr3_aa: CASSLAVLDKYEQFF
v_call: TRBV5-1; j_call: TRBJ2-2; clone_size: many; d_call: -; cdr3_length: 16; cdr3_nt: TGCGCCAGCAGCTTGGGGGGACTCCTGAACACCGGGGAGCTGTTTTTT; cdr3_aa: CASSLGGLLNTGELFF
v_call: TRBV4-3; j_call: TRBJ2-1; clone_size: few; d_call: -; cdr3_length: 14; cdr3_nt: TGCGCCAGCAGCCAAAGAGAACCCATCGATGAGCAGTTCTTC; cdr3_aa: CASSQREPIDEQFF
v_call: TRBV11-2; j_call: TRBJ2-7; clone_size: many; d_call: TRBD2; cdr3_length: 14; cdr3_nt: TGTGCCAGCAGGTCTCTAGCGGATACCTACGAGCAGTACTTC; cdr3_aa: CASRSLADTYEQYF
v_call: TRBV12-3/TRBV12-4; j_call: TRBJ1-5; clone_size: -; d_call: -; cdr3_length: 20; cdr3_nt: TGTGCCAGCAGGTACCGATCGTTGGGGGCGGACCGAACGAGCAATCAGCCCCAGCATTTT; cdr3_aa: CASRYRSLGADRTSNQPQHF
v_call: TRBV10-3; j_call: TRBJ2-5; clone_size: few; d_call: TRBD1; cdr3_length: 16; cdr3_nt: TGTGCCATCAGTGAGCCGACAGGGGGGAAGAAAGAGACCCAGTACTTC; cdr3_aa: CAISEPTGGKKETQYF
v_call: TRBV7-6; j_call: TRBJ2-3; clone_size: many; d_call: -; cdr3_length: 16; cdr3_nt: TGTGCCAGCAGCTTAGAGACCCAACCTTCCACAGATACGCAGTATTTT; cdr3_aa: CASSLETQPSTDTQYF
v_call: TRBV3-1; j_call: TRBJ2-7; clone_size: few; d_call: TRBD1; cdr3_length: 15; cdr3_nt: TGTGCCAGCAGCCTTATCGGACAGGGACAGTCCGAGCAGTACTTC; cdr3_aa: CASSLIGQGQSEQYF
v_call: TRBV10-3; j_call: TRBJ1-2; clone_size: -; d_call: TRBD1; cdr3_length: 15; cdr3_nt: TGTGCCATCAGTGATGGGGGACAGACTAACTATGGCTACACCTTC; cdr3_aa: CAISDGGQTNYGYTF
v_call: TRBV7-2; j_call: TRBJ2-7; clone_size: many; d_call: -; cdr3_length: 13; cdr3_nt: TGTGCCAGCAGCTTAGAGTCCCGGTACGAGCAGTACTTC; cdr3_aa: CASSLESRYEQYF
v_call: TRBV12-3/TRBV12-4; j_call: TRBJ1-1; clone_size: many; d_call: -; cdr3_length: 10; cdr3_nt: TGTGCCAGCAGTTTAGCTGAAGCTTTCTTT; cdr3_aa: CASSLAEAFF
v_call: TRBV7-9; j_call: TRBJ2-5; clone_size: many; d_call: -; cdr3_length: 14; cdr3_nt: TGTGCCAGCAGCTTAGTGGTCCACCCATGGACCCAGTACTTC; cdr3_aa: CASSLVVHPWTQYF
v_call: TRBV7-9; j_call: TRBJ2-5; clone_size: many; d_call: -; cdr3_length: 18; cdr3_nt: -; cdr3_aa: CASSAGERMGYFGETQYF